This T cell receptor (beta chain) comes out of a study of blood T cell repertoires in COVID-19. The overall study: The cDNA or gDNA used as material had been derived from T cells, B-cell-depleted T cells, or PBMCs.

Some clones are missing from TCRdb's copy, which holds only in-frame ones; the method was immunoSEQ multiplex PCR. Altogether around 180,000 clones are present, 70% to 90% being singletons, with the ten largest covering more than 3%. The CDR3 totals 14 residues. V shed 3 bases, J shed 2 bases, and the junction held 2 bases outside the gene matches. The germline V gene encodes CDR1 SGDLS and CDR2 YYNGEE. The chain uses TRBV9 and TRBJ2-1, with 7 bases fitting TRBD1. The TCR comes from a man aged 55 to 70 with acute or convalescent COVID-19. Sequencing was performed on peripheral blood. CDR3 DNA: TGTGCCAGCAGCGCCGGGACAGCCTACAATGAGCAGTTCTTC. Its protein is CASSAGTAYNEQFF. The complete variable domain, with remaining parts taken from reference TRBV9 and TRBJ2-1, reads DSGVTQTPKHLITATGQRVTLRCSPRSGDLSVYWYQQSLDQGLQFLIQYYNGEERAKGNILERFSAQQFPDLHSELNLSSLELGDSALYFCASSAGTAYNEQFFGPGTRLTVL.